A single sample is the source of the 30 T cell receptor beta chains below, sequenced in a study of human T cells and chemical hapten exposure. Time point described: patch test 2, 6 weeks after DPC sensitization. Treatment defined: therapeutic diphenylcyclopropenone sensitization with weekly scalp DPC. One entry per CDR3 protein results from TCRdb running MiXCR on the RACE reads. The sample contains approximately 68,000 distinct CDR3 sequences, roughly 8.5% of which appear only once. The input for sequencing was whole blood, taken in connection with sensitization to the hapten diphenylcyclopropenone (DPC). The origin of the receptors is a woman in her fifties or sixties with alopecia areata. Some clones in this sample may be carry-over from other donors' samples.

The table lists this clonotype with a few counts. The chain employs TRBV20-1 and TRBJ2-3; unclear D gene. The CDR3 runs 14 residues. Germline CDR1 and CDR2: DFQATT and SNEGSKA (reference sequence). Trimming stripped 2 bases from V and 0 bases from J, with 9 bases between. DNA for the CDR3: TGCAGTGCTAGAAAAATAGGGAGCACAGATACGCAGTATTTT. Translation gives CSARKIGSTDTQYF.

The chain couples TRBV28 to TRBJ2-7; D possibly corresponds to TRBD2 (5 bases). Looked up from germline, CDR1 is MDHEN and CDR2 is SYDVKM. CDR3 length: 16 residues. Trimming cost V 4 bases and J 0 bases, with 16 bases left between them. The CDR3 DNA is TGTGCCAGCAGTTCTTCTAGCTCCCGGAGCTCCTACGAGCAGTACTTC. This sequence encodes CASSSSSSRSSYEQYF.

A few counts support this clonotype. The chain is built from TRBV20-1 and TRBJ1-2, with no clear D. Germline V gene sequence: CDR1 DFQATT, CDR2 SNEGSKA (reference sequence). This CDR3 spans 14 amino acids. V lost 0 bases, J lost 4 bases, and 12 bases lay in between. The CDR3 is CSARDPGRIYGYTF. In nucleotides, the CDR3 is TGCAGTGCTAGAGATCCGGGGAGGATCTATGGCTACACCTTC.

The chain joins TRBV19 to TRBJ1-2; D may be TRBD1 (6 bases). The CDR3 runs 13 residues. CDR1 is LNHDA, CDR2 SQIVND, per germline (reference sequence). Trimming shortened V by 7 bases and J by 6 bases, and 15 bases separated the two germline ends. CDR3 region: CASMGGAVNGYTF. The DNA of the CDR3 is TGTGCCAGTATGGGGGGCGCGGTGAATGGCTACACCTTC.

This clonotype was seen more than once but under ten times. The chain recombines TRBV7-9 with TRBJ1-5; D unresolved. Looked up from germline, CDR1 is SEHNR and CDR2 is FQNEAQ (reference sequence). CDR3 length: 13 amino acids. Trimming left V 4 bases short and J 4 bases short, with 8 bases between. The CDR3 region has the DNA TGTGCCAGCAGCTCGGAGAATAATCAGCCCCAGCATTTT. Its protein product is CASSSENNQPQHF.

There are many counts of this clonotype. V gene TRBV16 combines with J gene TRBJ1-2; D is possibly TRBD1 (6 bases). With 2 bases removed from V and 8 bases from J, the gap between germline ends came to 15 bases. The CDR3 runs to 14 residues. Germline loops: CDR1 KGHSY, CDR2 FQNENV. Here the CDR3 reads CASSQPGALGGYTF. The CDR3 DNA reads TGTGCCAGCAGCCAACCGGGGGCGTTGGGAGGCTACACCTTC.

This clonotype was seen more than once but under ten times. This sequence joins TRBV6-6 and TRBJ1-5; the D gene is possibly TRBD1 (5 bases). This CDR3 comprises 14 residues. V was trimmed by 6 bases and J by 0 bases, leaving 9 bases between them. The germline CDR1 and CDR2 sequences are MNHNY and SVGAGI (reference sequence). The CDR3 spells CASSRGDSNQPQHF. The CDR3 coding sequence is TGTGCCAGCAGCCGGGGGGATAGCAATCAGCCCCAGCATTTT.

This clonotype showed up just a few times. The V gene is TRBV18, the J gene TRBJ2-1; TRBD2 is a possible D gene (5 bases). Trimming removed 0 bases from V and 9 bases from J, with 12 bases in between. The germline CDR1 and CDR2 sequences are KGHSH and LQKENI. The CDR3 contains 14 residues. CDR3 sequence reads: CASSPPSVAGEQFF. CDR3 bases: TGTGCCAGCTCACCACCGTCCGTGGCGGGTGAGCAGTTCTTC.

This clonotype occurred a few times. The chain couples TRBV12-3 or TRBV12-4 to TRBJ1-2, with TRBD1 as a possible D gene (5 bases). The CDR3 has 14 amino acids. Trimming shortened V by 2 bases and J by 7 bases, and 14 bases separated the two germline ends. The CDR3 reads CASSLRAGLVGYTF. In nucleotides, the CDR3 is TGTGCCAGCAGTTTACGGGCAGGGCTAGTTGGCTACACCTTC.

The table lists this clonotype with many counts. J is TRBJ2-3 and V is TRBV5-5, with 11 nucleotides matching TRBD2. The CDR3 is 16 amino acids. Germline V lookup: CDR1 SGHKS, CDR2 YYEKEE (reference sequence). V trimming: 4 bases; J trimming: 1 base; junction bases outside the gene matches: 5. DNA of the CDR3: TGTGCCAGCAGCGTAGGGGGACTAGCGGGCACAGATACGCAGTATTTT. It translates to CASSVGGLAGTDTQYF. Drawing the rest from reference TRBV5-5 and TRBJ2-3, the complete variable domain is DAGVTQSPTHLIKTRGQQVTLRCSPISGHKSVSWYQQVLGQGPQFIFQYYEKEERGRGNFPDRFSARQFPNYSSELNVNALLLGDSALYLCASSVGGLAGTDTQYFGPGTRLTVL.

This clonotype showed up just a few times. This chain uses TRBV7-8 with TRBJ2-3; 8 nucleotides line up with TRBD2. Germline-derived CDR1 and CDR2 are SGHVS and FQNEAQ. The CDR3 totals 17 residues. The ends lost 2 bases at V and 1 base at J; junction bases unmatched: 8. CDR3 sequence reads: CASSLTPAGAGTDTQYF. CDR3 coding DNA: TGTGCCAGCAGCTTAACGCCAGCGGGGGCCGGCACAGATACGCAGTATTTT. Based on the CDR3 plus reference TRBV7-8 and TRBJ2-3, the full variable domain is GAGVSQSPRYKVAKRGQDVALRCDPISGHVSLFWYQQALGQGPEFLTYFQNEAQLDKSGLPSDRFFAERPEGSVSTLKIQRTQQEDSAVYLCASSLTPAGAGTDTQYFGPGTRLTVL.

This clonotype has only a few counts. This chain joins TRBV5-4 and TRBJ2-7; 12 nucleotides agree with TRBD2. The V gene's germline CDR1 is SGHNT and CDR2 YYREEE (reference sequence). The V segment lost 9 bases and the J segment 0 bases; nucleotides outside the gene matches: 4. This CDR3 is 14 amino acids long. The CDR3 loop reads CATGLAGSSYEQYF. The CDR3 DNA sequence: TGTGCCACTGGACTAGCGGGGAGCTCCTACGAGCAGTACTTC.

This clonotype was detected ten times or more. The chain uses TRBV2 and TRBJ1-2; D is unresolved. V lost 1 base, J lost 0 bases, and 9 bases lay in between. Germline loops: CDR1 SNHLY, CDR2 FYNNEI. This CDR3 region has 15 residues. The DNA of the CDR3 is TGTGCCAGCAGTGAAGGCGCCGGCGCTAACTATGGCTACACCTTC. Translation gives CASSEGAGANYGYTF.

This clonotype was seen a handful of times. This chain connects TRBV18 to TRBJ1-6; a possible D gene is TRBD1 (6 bases). This CDR3 has 15 residues. Germline values: CDR1 KGHSH, CDR2 LQKENI. The V end was cut by 5 bases, the J end by 7 bases, with 15 bases between. The CDR3 DNA reads as TGTGCCAGCTCAACCCTACAGGGTGGAAATTCACCCCTCCACTTT. Translation gives CASSTLQGGNSPLHF.

The chain uses TRBV4-2 and TRBJ2-3; 11 nucleotides agree with TRBD2. Germline V gene lookup returns CDR1 LGHNA and CDR2 YNFKEQ. V lost 2 bases, J lost 2 bases, and 18 bases stayed unmatched. This CDR3 has 21 amino acids. The CDR3 loop reads CASSQHPSGGLPSTLTDTQYF. DNA of the CDR3: TGTGCCAGCAGCCAACACCCTAGCGGGGGGCTTCCGTCCACGCTCACAGATACGCAGTATTTT.

This clonotype was counted ten times or more. The chain uses TRBV25-1 and TRBJ2-5, with TRBD2 as a possible D gene (6 bases). Germline V gene data show CDR1 as MGHDK and CDR2 as SYGVNS. There are 14 residues in the CDR3. V was pared by 3 bases and J by 2 bases, with 10 bases between. CDR3 nucleotide sequence: TGTGCCAGCAGTGATCCGGGAGTACAAGAGACCCAGTACTTC. It encodes CASSDPGVQETQYF.

This clonotype has ten or more counts. This chain uses TRBV6-5 with TRBJ2-3; D possibly corresponds to TRBD2 (6 bases). V was shortened by 2 bases and J by 2 bases, with 11 bases between the two germline ends. The germline CDR1 and CDR2 sequences are MNHEY and SVGAGI. The CDR3 has 15 residues. The CDR3 DNA follows: TGTGCCAGCAGTTACGGGCGGGATGTCACAGATACGCAGTATTTT. Its translation is CASSYGRDVTDTQYF.

This clonotype was seen a handful of times. V gene TRBV11-2 combines with J gene TRBJ1-1, with 7 nucleotides matching TRBD1. CDR1 SGHAT and CDR2 FQNNGV come from the germline V gene. V lost 5 bases to trimming and J lost 1 base; unmatched junction nucleotides: 13. CDR3 length: 17 residues. CDR3 in amino acids: CASSVDREVRGNTEAFF. In DNA, the CDR3 is TGTGCCAGCAGCGTTGACAGGGAGGTTCGAGGGAACACTGAAGCTTTCTTT.

The rearrangement joins TRBV4-3 to TRBJ2-1, with D tentatively TRBD2 (5 bases). This CDR3 is 14 amino acids long. V was trimmed by 3 bases and J by 9 bases, leaving 15 bases between them. Germline V CDR1 and CDR2: LGHNA, YSLEER. DNA of the CDR3: TGCGCCAGCAGCCATGACCCCAGGACTCCTGAGCAGTTCTTC. Amino acids: CASSHDPRTPEQFF.

The rearrangement joins TRBV11-2 to TRBJ2-3, with 15 nucleotides matching TRBD2. The CDR3 consists of 17 residues. Looked up from germline, CDR1 is SGHAT and CDR2 is FQNNGV. V shed 5 bases, J shed 6 bases, and the junction held 9 bases outside the gene matches. The DNA of the CDR3 is TGTGCCAGCAGCCTTCGCGGACTAGCGGGGGGGCCGGATACGCAGTATTTT. Translated: CASSLRGLAGGPDTQYF. Drawing the rest from reference TRBV11-2 and TRBJ2-3, the complete variable domain is EAGVAQSPRYKIIEKRQSVAFWCNPISGHATLYWYQQILGQGPKLLIQFQNNGVVDDSQLPKDRFSAERLKGVDSTLKIQPAKLEDSAVYLCASSLRGLAGGPDTQYFGPGTRLTVL.

The chain employs TRBV2 and TRBJ1-5; D is unresolved. The germline gives CDR1 SNHLY, CDR2 FYNNEI. V was clipped by 7 bases and J by 7 bases, with 11 bases between them. The length of the CDR3 is 12 residues. DNA for the CDR3: TGTGCCAGCACCGCAGAGGACCAGCCCCAGCATTTT. Protein: CASTAEDQPQHF. Full variable domain (outside the CDR3, taken from reference TRBV2 and TRBJ1-5): EPEVTQTPSHQVTQMGQEVILRCVPISNHLYFYWYRQILGQKVEFLVSFYNNEISEKSEIFDDQFSVERPDGSNFTLKIRSTKLEDSAMYFCASTAEDQPQHFGDGTRLSIL.

There are a few counts of this clonotype. The chain is built from TRBV15 and TRBJ2-3; weak D call: TRBD2 (5 bases). CDR3 length: 15 residues. Per the germline V gene, CDR1 is LNHNV and CDR2 is YYDKDF (reference sequence). Trimming removed 5 bases from V and 0 bases from J, with 12 bases in between. CDR3 DNA: TGTGCCACCAGCTCCAGCGGTGCTAGCACAGATACGCAGTATTTT. Encoded protein: CATSSSGASTDTQYF.

The gene calls are TRBV3-1 and TRBJ2-1; 8 nucleotides align to TRBD2. J was trimmed by 0 bases and V by 3 bases; bases with no gene match: 10. Germline lookup yields CDR1 LGHDT and CDR2 YNNKEL (reference sequence). The CDR3 runs to 18 residues. The CDR3 coding sequence is TGTGCCAGCAGCCAGCGTCCGGGCGGGGGGAGCTCCTACAATGAGCAGTTCTTC. Amino acids: CASSQRPGGGSSYNEQFF.

This clonotype was observed a few times. In nucleotides, the CDR3 is TGCAGCGTTGAATTGCCAGGGGGCAAGACCTACGAGCAGTACTTC. Amino acid sequence: CSVELPGGKTYEQYF. The J gene is TRBJ2-7, the V gene TRBV29-1; 8 positions agree with TRBD1. With 2 bases clipped from V and 2 bases from J, the junction kept 8 bases outside the gene matches. Germline CDR1 SQVTM, CDR2 ANQGSEA. CDR3 size: 15 residues.

The V call is TRBV6-5, the J call TRBJ1-1; D is possibly TRBD1 (5 bases). CDR3 length: 13 amino acids. Germline V lookup: CDR1 MNHEY, CDR2 SVGAGI. Deletions cut 1 base from V and 7 bases from J, with 10 bases between. The CDR3 reads CASSYFAGDEAFF. The CDR3 DNA follows: TGTGCCAGCAGTTACTTTGCGGGGGATGAAGCTTTCTTT.

The table lists this clonotype with a few counts. The chain recombines TRBV5-4 with TRBJ1-5, with D hard to call. The CDR3 runs to 15 residues. V was trimmed by 9 bases and J by 6 bases, leaving 22 bases between them. Germline V gene data show CDR1 as SGHNT and CDR2 as YYREEE (reference sequence). The CDR3 region is CAILYRRTTGQPQHF. The CDR3 DNA sequence: TGTGCCATCCTGTATCGGAGAACAACGGGTCAGCCCCAGCATTTT.

This clonotype came up many times. J is TRBJ1-3 and V is TRBV7-2; TRBD1 matches 9 bases. This CDR3 region has 15 residues. J gave up 7 bases and V 5 bases, and 9 bases lay outside the gene matches. From germline, CDR1 is SGHTA and CDR2 FQGNSA. The CDR3 loop is CASSRGTGYSNTIYF. The CDR3 DNA sequence: TGTGCCAGCAGCCGCGGGACAGGGTACTCGAACACCATATATTTT.

The chain employs TRBV10-3 and TRBJ1-6, with 8 nucleotides matching TRBD1. Germline V gene data show CDR1 as ENHRY and CDR2 as SYGVKD. CDR3 length equals 14 residues. V dropped 6 bases and J dropped 7; count of bases not matched to a gene: 5. CDR3 amino acids: CAISTGGSNSPLHF. CDR3 in DNA: TGTGCCATCAGCACAGGGGGATCGAATTCACCCCTCCACTTT.

In its sample, this clonotype was seen many times. This rearrangement joins TRBV2 to TRBJ1-3; D is unclear. The germline V and J ends were trimmed by 2 bases and 0 bases, with 8 bases remaining between them. The germline V gene encodes CDR1 SNHLY and CDR2 FYNNEI. The CDR3 is 15 amino acids. CDR3: CASSETRSSGNTIYF. CDR3 DNA sequence: TGTGCCAGCAGTGAAACGCGGAGCTCTGGAAACACCATATATTTT.

This clonotype has just a few counts. CDR3 sequence reads: CASSSRDGDSGNTIYF. The CDR3 bases are TGTGCCAGCAGCTCCCGGGACGGGGACTCTGGAAACACCATATATTTT. The chain links TRBV7-9 to TRBJ1-3; D possibly corresponds to TRBD1 (5 bases). CDR3 length equals 16 residues. The V gene lost 4 bases and the J gene lost 0 bases, with 13 bases spanning the gap. CDR1 is SEHNR and CDR2 is FQNEAQ in the germline V gene (reference sequence).